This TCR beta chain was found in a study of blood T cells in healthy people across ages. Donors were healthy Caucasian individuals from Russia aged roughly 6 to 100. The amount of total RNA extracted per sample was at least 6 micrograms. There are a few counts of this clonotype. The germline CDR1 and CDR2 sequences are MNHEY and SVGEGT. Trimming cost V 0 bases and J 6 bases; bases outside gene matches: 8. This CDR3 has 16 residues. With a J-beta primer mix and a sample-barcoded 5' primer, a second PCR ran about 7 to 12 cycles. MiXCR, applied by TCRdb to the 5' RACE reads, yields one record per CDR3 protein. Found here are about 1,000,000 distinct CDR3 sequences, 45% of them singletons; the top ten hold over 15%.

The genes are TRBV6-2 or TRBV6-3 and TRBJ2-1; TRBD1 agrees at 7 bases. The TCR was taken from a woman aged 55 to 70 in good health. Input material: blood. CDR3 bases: TGTGCCAGCAGTTACTCCAGGGGGAGTATGGGCAATGAGCAGTTCTTC. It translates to CASSYSRGSMGNEQFF.